In this sample, the clone carrying this T cell receptor beta chain turned up many times. Its antigen is still unknown. The read ends 3 residues shy of where the CDR3 ends; the end is completed using the germline J gene. Donors gave roughly 5 to 8.5 ml heparinized peripheral whole blood. The data were taken from a study of T cell clonality in common variable immunodeficiency. Method: immunoSEQ multiplex PCR; TCRdb's copy keeps in-frame clones and lacks some. The repertoire has tens of thousands of clones, none seen only once; the ten largest take about 4%. The CDR3 has 12 amino acids. The V gene's germline CDR1 is SGHDN and CDR2 FVKESK. Study-level findings and limits: CVID subjects showed higher TCRbeta clonality than healthy controls. Compared with controls, CVID subjects had fewer shared TCRbeta clones. Patient heterogeneity in the CVID cohort limited correlations between repertoire features and clinical complications.

J is TRBJ1-2 and V is TRBV14; tentative D call: TRBD1 (6 bases). The sample taken for sequencing was peripheral blood mononuclear cells. The sequence was collected from a person aged 18 to 69 in good health. CDR3 DNA (partial): TGTGCCAGCAGCCAAAAGGACAGTGAC. It translates to CASSQKDSD. The CDR3 in its entirety is CASSQKDSDYTF.